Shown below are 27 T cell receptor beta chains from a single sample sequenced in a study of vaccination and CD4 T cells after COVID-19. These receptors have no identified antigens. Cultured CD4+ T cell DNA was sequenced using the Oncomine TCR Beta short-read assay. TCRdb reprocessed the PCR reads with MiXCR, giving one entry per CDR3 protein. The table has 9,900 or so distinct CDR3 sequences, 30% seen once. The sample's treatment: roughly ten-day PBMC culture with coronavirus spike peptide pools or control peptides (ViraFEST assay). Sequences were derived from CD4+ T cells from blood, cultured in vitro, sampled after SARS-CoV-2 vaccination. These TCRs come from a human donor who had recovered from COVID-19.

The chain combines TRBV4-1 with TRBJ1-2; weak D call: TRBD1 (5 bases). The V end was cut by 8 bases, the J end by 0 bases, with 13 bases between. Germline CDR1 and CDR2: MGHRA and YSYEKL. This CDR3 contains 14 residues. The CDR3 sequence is CASGGVAANYGYTF. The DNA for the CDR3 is TGCGCCAGCGGGGGGGTAGCAGCTAACTATGGCTACACCTTC.

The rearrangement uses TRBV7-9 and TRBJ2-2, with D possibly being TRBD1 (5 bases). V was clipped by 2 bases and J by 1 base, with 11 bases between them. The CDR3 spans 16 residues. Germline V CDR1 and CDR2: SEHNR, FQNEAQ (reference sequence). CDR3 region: CASSLFGRVNTGELFF. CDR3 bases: TGTGCCAGCAGCTTATTCGGCAGGGTGAACACCGGGGAGCTGTTTTTT.

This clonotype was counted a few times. The CDR3 DNA sequence: TGTGCCAGCAGTGTAGGGGGCCTCGGAGAGCTGTTTTTT. Its translation: CASSVGGLGELFF. The chain links TRBV6-4 to TRBJ2-2; TRBD1 aligns across 7 bases. The junction had 7 bases not matched to a gene; V was cut back by 4 bases and J by 11 bases. This CDR3 comprises 13 residues. Germline V gives CDR1 MRHNA, CDR2 SNTAGT.

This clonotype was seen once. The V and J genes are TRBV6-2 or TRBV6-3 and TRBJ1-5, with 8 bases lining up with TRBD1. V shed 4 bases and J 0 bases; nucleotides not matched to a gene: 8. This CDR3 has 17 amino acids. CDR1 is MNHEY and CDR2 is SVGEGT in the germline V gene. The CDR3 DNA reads TGTGCCAGCAGTTTAGGATTTCAGGGGGCTAGCAATCAGCCCCAGCATTTT. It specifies CASSLGFQGASNQPQHF.

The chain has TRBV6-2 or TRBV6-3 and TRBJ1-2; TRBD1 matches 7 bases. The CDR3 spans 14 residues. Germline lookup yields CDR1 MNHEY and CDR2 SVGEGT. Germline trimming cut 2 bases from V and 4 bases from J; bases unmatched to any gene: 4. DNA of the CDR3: TGTGCCAGCAGTTACCCTGGGACAGTCTATGGCTACACCTTC. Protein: CASSYPGTVYGYTF.

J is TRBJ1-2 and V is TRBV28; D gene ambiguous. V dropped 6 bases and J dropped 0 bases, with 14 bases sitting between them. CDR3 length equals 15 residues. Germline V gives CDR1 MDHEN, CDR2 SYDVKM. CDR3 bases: TGTGCCAGCAGCAGTCCCCACCTAACTAACTATGGCTACACCTTC. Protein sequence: CASSSPHLTNYGYTF.

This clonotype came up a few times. The CDR3 DNA is TGTGCCAGCAGCTTAGGGGCCGGGACAGGGGGCCAAGAGACCCAGTACTTC. This translates into CASSLGAGTGGQETQYF. This chain connects TRBV7-3 to TRBJ2-5, with 11 bases aligning to TRBD1. Germline-derived CDR1 and CDR2 are SGHTA and FQGTGA. V shed 2 bases, J shed 1 base, and the junction held 6 bases outside the gene matches. There are 17 residues in the CDR3.

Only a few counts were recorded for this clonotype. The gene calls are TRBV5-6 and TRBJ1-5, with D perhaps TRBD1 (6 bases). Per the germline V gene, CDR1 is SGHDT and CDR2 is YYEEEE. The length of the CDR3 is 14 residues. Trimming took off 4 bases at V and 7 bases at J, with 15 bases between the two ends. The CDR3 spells CASSLMGTLQPQHF. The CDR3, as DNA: TGTGCCAGCAGCCTCATGGGGACACTCCAGCCCCAGCATTTT.

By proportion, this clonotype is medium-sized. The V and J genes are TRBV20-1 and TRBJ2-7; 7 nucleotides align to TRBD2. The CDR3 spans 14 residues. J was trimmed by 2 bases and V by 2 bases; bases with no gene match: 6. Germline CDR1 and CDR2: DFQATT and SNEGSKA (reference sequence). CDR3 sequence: CSARSGGATYEQYF. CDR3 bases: TGCAGTGCTAGATCGGGGGGAGCGACCTACGAGCAGTACTTC.

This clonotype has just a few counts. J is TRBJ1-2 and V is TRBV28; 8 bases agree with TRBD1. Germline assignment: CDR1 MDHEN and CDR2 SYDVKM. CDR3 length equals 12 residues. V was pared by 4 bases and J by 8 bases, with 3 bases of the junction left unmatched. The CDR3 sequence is CASSSGGYGYTF. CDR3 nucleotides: TGTGCCAGCAGTTCAGGGGGCTACGGCTACACCTTC.

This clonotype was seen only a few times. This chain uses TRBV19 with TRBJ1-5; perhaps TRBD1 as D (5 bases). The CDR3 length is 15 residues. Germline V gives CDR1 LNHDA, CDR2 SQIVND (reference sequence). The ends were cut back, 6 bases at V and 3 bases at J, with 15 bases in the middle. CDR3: CASRLAGGANQPQHF. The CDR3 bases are TGTGCCAGTAGGCTTGCAGGCGGGGCCAATCAGCCCCAGCATTTT.

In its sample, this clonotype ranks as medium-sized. The CDR3 spells CASSLTGGGSSGNTIYF. The CDR3 DNA reads as TGTGCCAGCAGTCTTACGGGAGGGGGCAGCTCTGGAAACACCATATATTTT. The V and J genes are TRBV6-1 and TRBJ1-3, with 7 positions matching TRBD1. Germline V gene sequence: CDR1 MNHNS, CDR2 SASEGT. CDR3 length: 17 residues. With V trimmed by 5 bases and J by 0 bases, 10 bases remained unmatched.

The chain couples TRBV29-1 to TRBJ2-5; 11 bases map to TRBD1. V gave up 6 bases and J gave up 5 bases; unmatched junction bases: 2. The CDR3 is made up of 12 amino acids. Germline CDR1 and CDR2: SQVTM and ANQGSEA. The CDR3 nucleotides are TGCAGCGTGGGGACAGGGGGGGAGACCCAGTACTTC. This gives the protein CSVGTGGETQYF. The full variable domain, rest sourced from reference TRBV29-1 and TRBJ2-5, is SAVISQKPSRDICQRGTSLTIQCQVDSQVTMMFWYRQQPGQSLTLIATANQGSEATYESGFVIDKFPISRPNLTFSTLTVSNMSPEDSSIYLCSVGTGGETQYFGPGTRLLVL.

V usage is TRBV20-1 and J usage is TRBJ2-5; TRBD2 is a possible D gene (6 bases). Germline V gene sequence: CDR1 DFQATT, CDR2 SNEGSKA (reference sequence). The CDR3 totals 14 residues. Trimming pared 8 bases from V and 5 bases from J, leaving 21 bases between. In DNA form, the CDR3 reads TGCAGTATCTCACCCCGGGGAGGCGGGGAGACCCAGTACTTC. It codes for CSISPRGGGETQYF.

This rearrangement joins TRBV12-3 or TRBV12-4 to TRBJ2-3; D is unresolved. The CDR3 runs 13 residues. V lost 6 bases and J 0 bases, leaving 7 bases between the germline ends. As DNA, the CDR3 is TGTGCCAGCAGATCACTAAGCACAGATACGCAGTATTTT. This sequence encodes CASRSLSTDTQYF.

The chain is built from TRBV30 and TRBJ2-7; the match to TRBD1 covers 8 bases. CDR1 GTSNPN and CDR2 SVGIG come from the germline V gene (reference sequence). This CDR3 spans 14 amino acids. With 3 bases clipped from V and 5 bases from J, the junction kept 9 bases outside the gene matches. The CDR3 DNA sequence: TGTGCCTGGAGCCGCGGGACAGGCGTCGACGAGCAGTACTTC. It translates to CAWSRGTGVDEQYF.

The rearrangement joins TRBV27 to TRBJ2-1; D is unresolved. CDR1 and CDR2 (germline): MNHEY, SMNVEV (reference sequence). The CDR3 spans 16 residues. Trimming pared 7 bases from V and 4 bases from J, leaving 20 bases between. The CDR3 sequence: CASTPPIRIFYNEQFF. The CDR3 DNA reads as TGTGCCAGCACTCCTCCGATACGCATTTTTTACAATGAGCAGTTCTTC.

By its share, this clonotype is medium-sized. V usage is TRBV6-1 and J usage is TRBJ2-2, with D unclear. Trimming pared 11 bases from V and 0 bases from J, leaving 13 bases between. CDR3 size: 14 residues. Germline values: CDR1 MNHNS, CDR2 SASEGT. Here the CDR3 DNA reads TGTGCCTTCCGGGTCTTGACGAACACCGGGGAGCTGTTTTTT. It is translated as CAFRVLTNTGELFF.

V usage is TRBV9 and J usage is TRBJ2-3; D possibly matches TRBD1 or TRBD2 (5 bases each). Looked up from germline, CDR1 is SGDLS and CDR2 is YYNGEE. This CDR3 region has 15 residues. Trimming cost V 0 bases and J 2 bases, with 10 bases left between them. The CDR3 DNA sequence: TGTGCCAGCAGCGTAGTGGGGACGACCACAGATACGCAGTATTTT. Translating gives CASSVVGTTTDTQYF. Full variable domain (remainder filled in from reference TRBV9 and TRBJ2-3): DSGVTQTPKHLITATGQRVTLRCSPRSGDLSVYWYQQSLDQGLQFLIQYYNGEERAKGNILERFSAQQFPDLHSELNLSSLELGDSALYFCASSVVGTTTDTQYFGPGTRLTVL.

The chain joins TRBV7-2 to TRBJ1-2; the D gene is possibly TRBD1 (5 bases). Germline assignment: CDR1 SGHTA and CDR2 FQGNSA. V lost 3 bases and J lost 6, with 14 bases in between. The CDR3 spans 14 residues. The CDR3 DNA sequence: TGTGCCAGCAGCTTGAGTGGGGCTCGTGATGGCTACACCTTC. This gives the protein CASSLSGARDGYTF.

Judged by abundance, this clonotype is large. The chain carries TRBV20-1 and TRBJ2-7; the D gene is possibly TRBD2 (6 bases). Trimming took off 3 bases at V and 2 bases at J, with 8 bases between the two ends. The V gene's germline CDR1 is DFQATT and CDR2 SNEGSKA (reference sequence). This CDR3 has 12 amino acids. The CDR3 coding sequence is TGCAGTGCTAGGGAGGGAACCTACGAGCAGTACTTC. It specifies CSAREGTYEQYF.

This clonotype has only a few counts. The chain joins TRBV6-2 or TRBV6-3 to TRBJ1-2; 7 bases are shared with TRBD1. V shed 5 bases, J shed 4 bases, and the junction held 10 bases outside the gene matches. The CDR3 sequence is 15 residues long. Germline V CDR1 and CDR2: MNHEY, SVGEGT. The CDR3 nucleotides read TGTGCCAGCAGTAACACAGGGGAAGGGAGCTATGGCTACACCTTC. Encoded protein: CASSNTGEGSYGYTF.

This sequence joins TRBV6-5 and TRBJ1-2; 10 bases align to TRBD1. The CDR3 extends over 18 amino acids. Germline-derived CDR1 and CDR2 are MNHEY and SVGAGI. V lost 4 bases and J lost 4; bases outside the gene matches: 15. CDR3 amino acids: CASSFPPSGTGDLYGYTF. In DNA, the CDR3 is TGTGCCAGCAGTTTCCCCCCCTCGGGGACAGGGGACCTCTATGGCTACACCTTC.

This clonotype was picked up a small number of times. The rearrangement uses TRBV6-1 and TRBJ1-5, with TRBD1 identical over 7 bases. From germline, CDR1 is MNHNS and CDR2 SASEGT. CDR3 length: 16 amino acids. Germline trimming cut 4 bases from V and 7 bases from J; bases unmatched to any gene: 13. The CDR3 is CASSVKGRGQGQPQHF. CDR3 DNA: TGTGCCAGCAGTGTCAAAGGGAGGGGGCAAGGCCAGCCCCAGCATTTT.

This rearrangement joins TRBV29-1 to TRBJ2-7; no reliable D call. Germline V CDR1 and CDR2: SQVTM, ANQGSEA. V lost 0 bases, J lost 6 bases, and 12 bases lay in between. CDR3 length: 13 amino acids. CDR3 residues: CSVEDNDNGEQYF. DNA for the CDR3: TGCAGCGTTGAAGATAACGACAATGGCGAGCAGTACTTC.

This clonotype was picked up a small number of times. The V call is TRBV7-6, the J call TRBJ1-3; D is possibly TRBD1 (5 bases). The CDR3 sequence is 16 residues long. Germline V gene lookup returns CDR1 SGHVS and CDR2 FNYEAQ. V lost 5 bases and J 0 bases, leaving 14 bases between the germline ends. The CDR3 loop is CASSRLDSSSGNTIYF. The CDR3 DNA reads TGTGCCAGCAGCCGGCTTGACAGCAGCTCTGGAAACACCATATATTTT.

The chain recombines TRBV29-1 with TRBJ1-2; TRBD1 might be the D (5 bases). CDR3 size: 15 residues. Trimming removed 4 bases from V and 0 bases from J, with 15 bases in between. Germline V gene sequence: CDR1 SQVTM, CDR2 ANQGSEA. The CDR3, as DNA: TGCAGCGTTGTATTCCGGGACGTCGCTAACTATGGCTACACCTTC. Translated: CSVVFRDVANYGYTF.